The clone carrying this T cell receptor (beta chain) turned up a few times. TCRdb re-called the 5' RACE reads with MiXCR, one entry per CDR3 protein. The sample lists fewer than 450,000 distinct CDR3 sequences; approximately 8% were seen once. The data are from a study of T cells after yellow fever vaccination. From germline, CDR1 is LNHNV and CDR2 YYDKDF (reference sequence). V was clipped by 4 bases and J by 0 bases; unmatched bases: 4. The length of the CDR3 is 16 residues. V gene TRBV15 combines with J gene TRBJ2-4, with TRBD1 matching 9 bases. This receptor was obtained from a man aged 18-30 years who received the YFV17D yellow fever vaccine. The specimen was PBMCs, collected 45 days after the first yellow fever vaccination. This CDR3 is CATSTDRGSAKNIQYF. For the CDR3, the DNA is TGTGCCACCAGCACGGACAGGGGATCAGCCAAAAACATTCAGTACTTC.